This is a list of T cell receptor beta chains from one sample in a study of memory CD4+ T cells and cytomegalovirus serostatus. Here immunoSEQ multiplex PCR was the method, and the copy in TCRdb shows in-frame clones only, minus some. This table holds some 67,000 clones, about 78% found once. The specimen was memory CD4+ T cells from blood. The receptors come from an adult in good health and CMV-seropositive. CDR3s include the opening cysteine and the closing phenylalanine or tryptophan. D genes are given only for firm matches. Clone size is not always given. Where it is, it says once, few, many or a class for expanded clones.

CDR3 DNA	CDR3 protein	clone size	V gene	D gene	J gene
TGCGCCAGCAGCTTGCGGGGGGCAGATCACGAGCAGTACTTC	CASSLRGADHEQYF	-	TRBV5-1	-	TRBJ2-7
TGCGCCAGCAGCCGTTCCCCCAGCGGGAGGCCATACAATGAGCAGTTCTTC	CASSRSPSGRPYNEQFF	-	TRBV4-1	TRBD2	TRBJ2-1
TGTGCCAGCAGTCAGGAGTTCCGGGCTGCGAATGGCTACACCTTC	CASSQEFRAANGYTF	medium-sized	TRBV6-5	-	TRBJ1-2
TGTGCCAGCAGCTTAGTTGTCGGTTCGGGAGTCGAGACCCAGTACTTC	CASSLVVGSGVETQYF	-	TRBV7-9	-	TRBJ2-5
TGTGCCAGCAGTATGACAGGGGAGGAGGAAAAACTGTTTTTT	CASSMTGEEEKLFF	once	TRBV6-5	TRBD1	TRBJ1-4
TGTGCCAGCAGCCCCCCGACCAATTCCGAGCAGTACTTC	CASSPPTNSEQYF	-	TRBV13	-	TRBJ2-7
TGTGCCAGCAGCCCCCGGGGAACCTCAGATACGCAGTATTTT	CASSPRGTSDTQYF	-	TRBV7-9	-	TRBJ2-3
TGTGCCTGGAGTACCGGAGGGACAGGGGGGAACGAGCAGTACTTC	CAWSTGGTGGNEQYF	once	TRBV30	TRBD1	TRBJ2-7
TGTGCCAGCAGCCAAGAAAATTTCCGACTAGCGCGTGCAGATACGCAGTATTTT	CASSQENFRLARADTQYF	-	TRBV4-2	TRBD2	TRBJ2-3
TGCGCCAGCAGCTTGGTAGTTGTGGGAGAGACCCAGTACTTC	CASSLVVVGETQYF	few	TRBV5-1	-	TRBJ2-5
TGTGCCAGCAGCTTTTCCCAGAACACTGAAGCTTTCTTT	CASSFSQNTEAFF	many	TRBV7-2	-	TRBJ1-1
TGTGCCAGCAGTGAGAGGGGGCTGTCCGACTATGGCTACACCTTC	CASSERGLSDYGYTF	few	TRBV2	TRBD1	TRBJ1-2
TGTGCCAGCTCACCGGCGAATCAAGAGACCCAGTACTTC	CASSPANQETQYF	-	TRBV18	-	TRBJ2-5
TGTGCCATCAGTGACCCCCCTGGGGGGGACACTGGGGCCAACGTCCTGACTTTC	CAISDPPGGDTGANVLTF	-	TRBV10-3	-	TRBJ2-6
TGTGCTAGTGGTAGGACAGGGGTGGAGACCCAGTACTTC	CASGRTGVETQYF	-	TRBV12-5	TRBD1	TRBJ2-5
TGTGCCAGCAGTGAAGCGCGGGGAAGACAGGGGAAATATAGCTACACCTTC	CASSEARGRQGKYSYTF	-	TRBV2	TRBD1	TRBJ1-2
TGTGCCAGCAGCTCCCAGGGCAATCAGCCCCAGCATTTT	CASSSQGNQPQHF	-	TRBV7-2	-	TRBJ1-5
TGTGCCAGCAGTTTATCAGGGTATGGCGAGCAGTACTTC	CASSLSGYGEQYF	-	TRBV27	-	TRBJ2-7
TGTGCCAGCAGCCCCTATGGGGGGCGAGGGACTGAAGCTTTCTTT	CASSPYGGRGTEAFF	-	TRBV5-8	-	TRBJ1-1
TGTGCCAGCACCCAAAAGGGGCTCGGAAGGAACACCGGGGAGCTGTTTTTT	CASTQKGLGRNTGELFF	medium-sized	TRBV28	-	TRBJ2-2
TGTGCCAGCAGCCCTACTCAGTGGGCCTATAATTCACCCCTCCACTTT	CASSPTQWAYNSPLHF	-	TRBV13	-	TRBJ1-6
TGTGCCAGCAGCCGATCGGGACAGGTGGCCAGTGAGCAGTTCTTC	CASSRSGQVASEQFF	-	TRBV7-9	TRBD1	TRBJ2-1
TGTGCCAGCAGTTCCTGGACAGGGGGTCGAAAAGAGACCCAGTACTTC	CASSSWTGGRKETQYF	-	TRBV6-6	TRBD1	TRBJ2-5
TGTGCCACCTCTTTCAAAGGAGGTGGGGCCAACGTCCTGACTTTC	CATSFKGGGANVLTF	-	TRBV15	-	TRBJ2-6
TGTGCCAGCAGTGAGAGTATCCCCACTAACTATGGCTACACCTTC	CASSESIPTNYGYTF	-	TRBV6-1	-	TRBJ1-2
TGTGCCAGCAGTTCGGGGACAGGAGCGGGGTTAGAGACCCAGTACTTC	CASSSGTGAGLETQYF	-	TRBV2	-	TRBJ2-5
TGTGCCAGCAGGGAAAGTGGCAATCAGCCCCAGCATTTT	CASRESGNQPQHF	-	TRBV2	-	TRBJ1-5
TGTGCCACCCGCGAAGGGGGCACAGATACGCAGTATTTT	CATREGGTDTQYF	-	TRBV28	-	TRBJ2-3